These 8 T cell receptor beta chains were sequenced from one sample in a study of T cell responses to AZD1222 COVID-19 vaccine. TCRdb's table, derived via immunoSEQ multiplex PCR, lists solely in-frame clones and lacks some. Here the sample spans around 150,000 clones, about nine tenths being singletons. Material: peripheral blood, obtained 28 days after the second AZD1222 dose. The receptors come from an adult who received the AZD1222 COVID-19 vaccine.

The CDR3, as DNA: TGCGCCAGCAGCTTGCGTGAGGACTGGAACACTGAAGCTTTCTTT. It translates to CASSLREDWNTEAFF. The gene calls are TRBV5-1 and TRBJ1-1; D uncertain. Between the trimmed V and J ends, which lost 1 base and 1 base, there was a span of 11 bases. The CDR3 length is 15 residues. The germline V gene encodes CDR1 SGHRS and CDR2 YFSETQ.

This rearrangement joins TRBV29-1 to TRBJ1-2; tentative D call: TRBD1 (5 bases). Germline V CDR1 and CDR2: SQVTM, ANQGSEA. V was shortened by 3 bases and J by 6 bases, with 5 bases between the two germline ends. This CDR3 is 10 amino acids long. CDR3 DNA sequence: TGCAGCGTTGACAGGGATGGCTACACCTTC. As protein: CSVDRDGYTF.

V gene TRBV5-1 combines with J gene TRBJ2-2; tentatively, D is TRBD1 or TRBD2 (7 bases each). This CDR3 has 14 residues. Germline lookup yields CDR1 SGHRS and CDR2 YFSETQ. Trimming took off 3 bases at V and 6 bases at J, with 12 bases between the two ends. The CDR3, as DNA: TGCGCCAGCAGCTCTCAGGGGGGGGCCGGGGAGCTGTTTTTT. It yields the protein CASSSQGGAGELFF.

CDR3 loop: CASSSDAEAFF. CDR3 DNA: TGTGCCAGCAGCTCGGACGCTGAAGCTTTCTTT. The chain is built from TRBV7-9 and TRBJ1-1; no definite D call. CDR3 length equals 11 residues. Trimming took off 4 bases at V and 6 bases at J, with 6 bases between the two ends. Germline V gene data show CDR1 as SEHNR and CDR2 as FQNEAQ (reference sequence).

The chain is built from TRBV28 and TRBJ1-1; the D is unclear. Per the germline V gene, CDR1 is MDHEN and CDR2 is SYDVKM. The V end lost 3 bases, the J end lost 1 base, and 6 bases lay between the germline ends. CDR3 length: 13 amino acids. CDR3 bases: TGTGCCAGCAGTTTTAGTGGGAACACTGAAGCTTTCTTT. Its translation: CASSFSGNTEAFF.

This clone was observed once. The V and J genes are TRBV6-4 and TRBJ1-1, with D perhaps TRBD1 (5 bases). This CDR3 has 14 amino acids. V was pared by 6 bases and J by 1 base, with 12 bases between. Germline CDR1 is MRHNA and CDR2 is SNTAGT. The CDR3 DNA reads TGTGCCAGCAGCCGGGACCGAACGAACACTGAAGCTTTCTTT. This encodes CASSRDRTNTEAFF.

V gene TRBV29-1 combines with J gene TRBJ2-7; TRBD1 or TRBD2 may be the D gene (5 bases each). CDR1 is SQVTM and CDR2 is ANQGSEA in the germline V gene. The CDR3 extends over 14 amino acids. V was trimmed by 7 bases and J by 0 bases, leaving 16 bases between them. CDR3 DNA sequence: TGCAGCGCCACCGACGGGGCGGACTCCTACGAGCAGTACTTC. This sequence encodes CSATDGADSYEQYF.

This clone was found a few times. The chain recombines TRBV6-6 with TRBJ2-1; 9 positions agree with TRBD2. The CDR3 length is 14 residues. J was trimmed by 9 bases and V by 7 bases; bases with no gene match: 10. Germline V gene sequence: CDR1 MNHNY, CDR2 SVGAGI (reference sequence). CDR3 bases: TGTGCCAGCACCGACGGGGCGGGAGGGCCTGAGCAGTTCTTC. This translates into CASTDGAGGPEQFF.